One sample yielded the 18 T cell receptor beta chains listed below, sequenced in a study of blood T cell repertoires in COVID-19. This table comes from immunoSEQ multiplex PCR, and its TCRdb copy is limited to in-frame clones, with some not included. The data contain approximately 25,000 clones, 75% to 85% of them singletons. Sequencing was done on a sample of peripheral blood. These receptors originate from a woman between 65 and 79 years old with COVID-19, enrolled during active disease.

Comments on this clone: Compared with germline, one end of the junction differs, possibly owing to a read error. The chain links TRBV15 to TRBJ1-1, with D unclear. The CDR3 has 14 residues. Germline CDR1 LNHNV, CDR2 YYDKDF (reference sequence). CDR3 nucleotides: TGTGCCGCCAGGCTGGCGGGGAAGAACACTGAAGCTTTCTTT. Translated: CAARLAGKNTEAFF.

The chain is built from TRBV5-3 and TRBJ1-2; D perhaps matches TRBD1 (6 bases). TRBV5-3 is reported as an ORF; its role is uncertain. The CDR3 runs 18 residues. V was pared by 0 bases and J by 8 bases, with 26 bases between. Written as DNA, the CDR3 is TGTGCCAGAAGCTTGGGTGAAGGCAGAGCTAGGGACACGGGAGGCTACACCTTC. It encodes CARSLGEGRARDTGGYTF.

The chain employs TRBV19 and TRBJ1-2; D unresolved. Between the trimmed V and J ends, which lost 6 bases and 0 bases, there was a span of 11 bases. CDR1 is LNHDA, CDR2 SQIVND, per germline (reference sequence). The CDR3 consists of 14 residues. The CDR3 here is CASSGGRPNYGYTF. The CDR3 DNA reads TGTGCCAGTAGCGGTGGGAGGCCTAACTATGGCTACACCTTC.

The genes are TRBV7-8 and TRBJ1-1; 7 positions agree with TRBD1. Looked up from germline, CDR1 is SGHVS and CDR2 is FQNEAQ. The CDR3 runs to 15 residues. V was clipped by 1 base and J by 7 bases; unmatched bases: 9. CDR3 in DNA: TGTGCCAGCAGCTTAGGGGCCGGGACAGCGCTTGAAGCTTTCTTT. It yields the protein CASSLGAGTALEAFF.

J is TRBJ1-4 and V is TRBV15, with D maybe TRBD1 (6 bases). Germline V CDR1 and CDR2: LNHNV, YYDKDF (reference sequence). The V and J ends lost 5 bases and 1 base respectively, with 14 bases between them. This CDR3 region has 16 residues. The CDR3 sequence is CATSGGGGQTNEKLFF. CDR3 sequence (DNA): TGTGCCACCAGCGGGGGAGGGGGGCAAACTAATGAAAAACTGTTTTTT.

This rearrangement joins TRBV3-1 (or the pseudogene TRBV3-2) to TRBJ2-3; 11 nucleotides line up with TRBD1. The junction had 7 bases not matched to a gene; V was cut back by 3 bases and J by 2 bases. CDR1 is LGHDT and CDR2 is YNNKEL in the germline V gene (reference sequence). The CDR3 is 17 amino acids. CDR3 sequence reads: CASSHYRDRGNTDTQYF. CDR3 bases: TGTGCCAGCAGCCATTACCGGGACAGGGGGAACACAGATACGCAGTATTTT.

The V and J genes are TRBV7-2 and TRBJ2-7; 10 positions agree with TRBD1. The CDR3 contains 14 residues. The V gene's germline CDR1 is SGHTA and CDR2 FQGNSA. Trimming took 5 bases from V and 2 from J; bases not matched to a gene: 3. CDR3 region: CASSPGTGAYEQYF. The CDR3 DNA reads TGTGCCAGCAGCCCGGGGACAGGGGCCTACGAGCAGTACTTC.

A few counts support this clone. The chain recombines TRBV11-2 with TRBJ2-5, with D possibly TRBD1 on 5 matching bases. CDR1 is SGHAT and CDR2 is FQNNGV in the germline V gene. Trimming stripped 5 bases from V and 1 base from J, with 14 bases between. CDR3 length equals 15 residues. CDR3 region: CASSGAPDSQETQYF. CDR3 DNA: TGTGCCAGCAGCGGGGCCCCCGACAGCCAAGAGACCCAGTACTTC.

In DNA form, the CDR3 reads TGTGCCAGCAGCACTACTCGGACTAGCGGGAGGGCGGGGTACACCGGGGAGCTGTTTTTT. Its translation: CASSTTRTSGRAGYTGELFF. The chain carries TRBV7-9 and TRBJ2-2; 15 nucleotides agree with TRBD2. CDR3 size: 20 residues. Germline V CDR1 and CDR2: SEHNR, FQNEAQ (reference sequence). V lost 5 bases, J lost 3 bases, and 13 bases stayed unmatched.

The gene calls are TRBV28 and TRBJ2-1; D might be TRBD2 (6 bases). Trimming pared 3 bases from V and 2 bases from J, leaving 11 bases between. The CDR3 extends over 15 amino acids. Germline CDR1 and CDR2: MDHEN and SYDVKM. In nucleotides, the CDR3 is TGTGCCAGCAGTTTGTGGGGGGAGGCCTACAATGAGCAGTTCTTC. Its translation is CASSLWGEAYNEQFF.

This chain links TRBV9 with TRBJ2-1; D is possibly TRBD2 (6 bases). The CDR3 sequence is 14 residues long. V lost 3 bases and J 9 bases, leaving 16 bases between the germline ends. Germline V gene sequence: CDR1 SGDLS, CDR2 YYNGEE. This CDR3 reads CASSETTWGGEQFF. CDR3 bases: TGTGCCAGCAGCGAGACCACTTGGGGAGGTGAGCAGTTCTTC.

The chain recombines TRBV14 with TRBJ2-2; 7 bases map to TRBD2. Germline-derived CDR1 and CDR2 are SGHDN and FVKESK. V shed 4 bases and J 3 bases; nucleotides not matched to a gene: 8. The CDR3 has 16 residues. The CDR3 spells CASSREGGMDTGELFF. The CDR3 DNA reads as TGTGCCAGCAGCCGGGAGGGCGGGATGGACACCGGGGAGCTGTTTTTT. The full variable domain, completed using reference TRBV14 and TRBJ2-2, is EAGVTQFPSHSVIEKGQTVTLRCDPISGHDNLYWYRRVMGKEIKFLLHFVKESKQDESGMPNNRFLAERTGGTYSTLKVQPAELEDSGVYFCASSREGGMDTGELFFGEGSRLTVL.

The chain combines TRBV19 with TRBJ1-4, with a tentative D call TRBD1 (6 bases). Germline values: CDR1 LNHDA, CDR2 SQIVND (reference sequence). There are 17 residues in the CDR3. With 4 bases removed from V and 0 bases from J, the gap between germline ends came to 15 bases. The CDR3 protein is CASSRAGAVATNEKLFF. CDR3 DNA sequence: TGTGCCAGTAGTAGGGCAGGGGCAGTTGCAACTAATGAAAAACTGTTTTTT.

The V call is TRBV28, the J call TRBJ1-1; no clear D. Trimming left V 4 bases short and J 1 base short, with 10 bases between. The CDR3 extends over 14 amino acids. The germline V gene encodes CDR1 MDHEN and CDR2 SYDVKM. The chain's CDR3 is CASSSPSENTEAFF. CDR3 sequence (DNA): TGTGCCAGCAGTTCCCCCAGTGAGAACACTGAAGCTTTCTTT.

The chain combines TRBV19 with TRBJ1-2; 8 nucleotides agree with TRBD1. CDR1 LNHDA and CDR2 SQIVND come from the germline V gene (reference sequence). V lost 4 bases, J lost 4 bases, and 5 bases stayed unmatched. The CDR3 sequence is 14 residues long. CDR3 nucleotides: TGTGCCAGTAGTAGGACAGGGATCCCCTATGGCTACACCTTC. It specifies CASSRTGIPYGYTF.

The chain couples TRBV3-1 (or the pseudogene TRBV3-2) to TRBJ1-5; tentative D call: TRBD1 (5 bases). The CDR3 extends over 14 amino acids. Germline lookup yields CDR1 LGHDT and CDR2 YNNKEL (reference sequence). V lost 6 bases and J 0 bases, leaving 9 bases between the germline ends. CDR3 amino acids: CASRAGNSNQPQHF. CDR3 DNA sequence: TGTGCCAGCAGGGCAGGGAATAGCAATCAGCCCCAGCATTTT.

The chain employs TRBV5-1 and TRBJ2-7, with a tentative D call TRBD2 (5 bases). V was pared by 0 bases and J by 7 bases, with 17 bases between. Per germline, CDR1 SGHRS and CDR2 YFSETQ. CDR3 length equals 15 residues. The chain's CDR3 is CASSLEVGRGREQYF. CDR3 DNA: TGCGCCAGCAGCTTGGAAGTAGGGAGAGGAAGGGAGCAGTACTTC.

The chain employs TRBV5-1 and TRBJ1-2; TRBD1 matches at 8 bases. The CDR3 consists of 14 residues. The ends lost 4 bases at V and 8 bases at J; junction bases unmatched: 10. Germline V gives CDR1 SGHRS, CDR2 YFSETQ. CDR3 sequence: CASSRGQDNDGYTF. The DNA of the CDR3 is TGCGCCAGCAGCCGGGGACAGGACAATGACGGCTACACCTTC.